Each of the 9 T cell receptor beta chains below was sequenced from the same sample in a study of T cells in Graves' hyperthyroidism and ophthalmopathy. Regions amplified from RNA transcripts were the TCR beta CDR3 regions. The TCR CDR3 first-round RT-PCR relied on the HTBI primer set. TCRdb used MiXCR to reprocess the multiplex PCR reads, holding one entry per CDR3 protein. The repertoire holds about half a million distinct CDR3 sequences, with 15% to 20% as singletons. Sequencing was carried out using blood. These receptors originate from a man aged 35 to 55 with Graves' ophthalmopathy.

This clonotype was recorded many times. The chain is built from TRBV5-1 and TRBJ1-2; 8 bases match TRBD1. J gave up 8 bases and V 0 bases, and 6 bases lay outside the gene matches. Germline V gene lookup returns CDR1 SGHRS and CDR2 YFSETQ. This CDR3 is 14 amino acids long. CDR3 in DNA: TGCGCCAGCAGCTTGGGGCAGGGGGCGATCGGCTACACCTTC. It encodes CASSLGQGAIGYTF.

This clonotype was observed at least ten times. The J gene is TRBJ2-1, the V gene TRBV11-2; D possibly corresponds to TRBD1 (7 bases). CDR3 size: 17 residues. Between the trimmed V and J ends, which lost 6 bases and 4 bases, there was a span of 22 bases. Germline loops: CDR1 SGHAT, CDR2 FQNNGV. The CDR3 DNA sequence: TGTGCCAGCAGACCTATAGGGGGGACAGCAGCGTACAATGAGCAGTTCTTC. Residues: CASRPIGGTAAYNEQFF.

V gene TRBV7-9 combines with J gene TRBJ2-3; D is unresolved. The CDR3 is made up of 13 amino acids. V lost 5 bases to trimming and J lost 2 bases, with 8 bases between them. Germline V gives CDR1 SEHNR, CDR2 FQNEAQ (reference sequence). The CDR3 DNA is TGTGCCAGCAGCCCCCGGTACACAGATACGCAGTATTTT. This gives the protein CASSPRYTDTQYF.

Details on this clonotype: A read error may be the cause here, since a much bigger clone is one base away. The chain couples TRBV20-1 to TRBJ1-5, with a possible D match to TRBD1 (6 bases). Germline CDR1 and CDR2: DFQATT and SNEGSKA (reference sequence). The CDR3 has 14 residues. Trimming removed 3 bases from V and 4 bases from J, with 13 bases in between. The CDR3 sequence: CSASQVGGNQPQHF. CDR3 bases: TGCAGTGCTAGTCAGGTAGGGGGGAATCAGCCCCAGCATTTT.

The V and J genes are TRBV9 and TRBJ2-3, with 9 bases that match TRBD2. V dropped 0 bases and J dropped 7; count of bases not matched to a gene: 6. This CDR3 region has 15 residues. The V gene's germline CDR1 is SGDLS and CDR2 YYNGEE. CDR3 nucleotide sequence: TGTGCCAGCAGCGTAGTCGGCGGGGGGGCGAATACGCAGTATTTT. Protein product: CASSVVGGGANTQYF.

This clonotype was recorded at least ten times. This rearrangement joins TRBV12-3 or TRBV12-4 to TRBJ2-2; 7 positions agree with TRBD1. The trim removed 8 bases at V and 4 bases at J, leaving 7 bases unmatched. The CDR3 runs 14 residues. CDR3 bases: TGTGCCAGCCGATTACAGGGGATCACCGGGGAGCTGTTTTTT. This sequence encodes CASRLQGITGELFF.

This clonotype has at least ten counts. CDR3 region: CAWKQNRNPQESYTF. CDR3 bases: TGTGCCTGGAAGCAGAACAGAAATCCCCAAGAAAGCTACACCTTC. V is TRBV30 and J is TRBJ1-2; D gene uncertain. Germline V gene data show CDR1 as GTSNPN and CDR2 as SVGIG (reference sequence). Deletions cut 4 bases from V and 9 bases from J, with 24 bases between. The CDR3 covers 15 residues.

CDR3 in DNA: TGTGCCAGCATCTATGCTCTGGGGCAGGGGGGTCGCGGCTACACCTTC. Amino acids: CASIYALGQGGRGYTF. V usage is TRBV28 and J usage is TRBJ1-2; 7 bases agree with TRBD1. This CDR3 contains 16 residues. Germline-derived CDR1 and CDR2 are MDHEN and SYDVKM. The junction had 19 bases not matched to a gene; V was cut back by 7 bases and J by 8 bases.

This chain uses TRBV7-3 with TRBJ1-4, with D perhaps TRBD1 (6 bases). There are 13 residues in the CDR3. V dropped 5 bases and J dropped 11 bases, with 15 bases sitting between them. Germline lookup yields CDR1 SGHTA and CDR2 FQGTGA. CDR3: CASSADGGGKLFF. The CDR3 DNA sequence: TGTGCCAGCAGCGCCGACGGGGGCGGCAAACTGTTTTTT.